The 25 T cell receptor beta chains in this list originate from one sample, sequenced in a study of T cell responses to AZD1222 COVID-19 vaccine. Measured with immunoSEQ multiplex PCR; TCRdb has only the in-frame clones, and not every one. In the table there are about 140,000 clones, approximately 91% of which are singletons. This sample comprised peripheral blood, obtained on day 0 of AZD1222 vaccination. The source of these receptors is an adult in good health.

This clone turned up a few times. The J gene is TRBJ2-7, the V gene TRBV14, with 9 nucleotides matching TRBD1. Germline V gene lookup returns CDR1 SGHDN and CDR2 FVKESK. The junction had 9 bases not matched to a gene; V was cut back by 4 bases and J by 8 bases. The CDR3 has 14 amino acids. The CDR3 DNA is TGTGCCAGCAGCCGTGAGACAGGGGGATATCAGCAGTACTTC. Residues: CASSRETGGYQQYF.

The V gene is TRBV5-6, the J gene TRBJ2-1, with 12 bases that match TRBD2. This CDR3 has 16 amino acids. CDR1 and CDR2 (germline): SGHDT, YYEEEE. J was trimmed by 7 bases and V by 3 bases; bases with no gene match: 8. The CDR3 nucleotides read TGTGCCAGCAGCTCCCTACTAGCGGGAGGTTTTAATGAGCAGTTCTTC. Its protein is CASSSLLAGGFNEQFF.

The chain links TRBV7-8 to TRBJ2-1, with 7 positions matching TRBD1. Germline loops: CDR1 SGHVS, CDR2 FQNEAQ. This CDR3 comprises 15 residues. J was trimmed by 4 bases and V by 1 base; bases with no gene match: 4. CDR3 nucleotides: TGTGCCAGCAGCTTAGGGGACAGCCGTTACAATGAGCAGTTCTTC. Translated: CASSLGDSRYNEQFF.

The sample holds one count of this clone. This rearrangement joins TRBV5-1 to TRBJ2-7; a weak D match, TRBD1 (6 bases). V lost 0 bases and J 5 bases, leaving 15 bases between the germline ends. CDR3 length: 15 residues. Germline CDR1 SGHRS, CDR2 YFSETQ. CDR3 nucleotide sequence: TGCGCCAGCAGCTTGGCCTGGCAGGGGACGGACGAGCAGTACTTC. Residues: CASSLAWQGTDEQYF.

V is TRBV15 and J is TRBJ2-2; no definite D call. Per germline, CDR1 LNHNV and CDR2 YYDKDF (reference sequence). Deletions cut 6 bases from V and 6 bases from J, with 11 bases between. The CDR3 consists of 13 residues. The CDR3 is CATSWPEPGELFF. The CDR3 region has the DNA TGTGCCACCAGTTGGCCAGAGCCCGGGGAGCTGTTTTTT.

This clone was seen once. The V and J genes are TRBV9 and TRBJ1-2, with TRBD1 matching 9 bases. Looked up from germline, CDR1 is SGDLS and CDR2 is YYNGEE. V lost 0 bases, J lost 6 bases, and 6 bases stayed unmatched. CDR3 length: 15 residues. The CDR3 DNA sequence: TGTGCCAGCAGCGTAGGTGGGACAGGGACGGATGGCTACACCTTC. Encoded protein: CASSVGGTGTDGYTF.

The chain carries TRBV6-4 and TRBJ1-4, with D unclear. Trimming shortened V by 5 bases and J by 8 bases, and 12 bases separated the two germline ends. The CDR3 totals 13 residues. Germline V gene sequence: CDR1 MRHNA, CDR2 SNTAGT. CDR3 nucleotides: TGTGCCAGCAGTTGGAGCCCGGGGGAAAAACTGTTTTTT. As protein: CASSWSPGEKLFF.

This rearrangement joins TRBV7-9 to TRBJ1-3; 8 bases map to TRBD1. Germline CDR1 SEHNR, CDR2 FQNEAQ (reference sequence). Losses at the gene ends were 6 bases for V and 3 bases for J; bases not matched to a gene: 10. This CDR3 is 16 amino acids long. CDR3 sequence: CASRPDGQGRGNTIYF. The CDR3 nucleotides read TGTGCCAGCAGGCCTGACGGACAGGGCCGTGGAAACACCATATATTTT.

The chain joins TRBV27 to TRBJ2-7, with 9 bases that match TRBD2. The trim removed 7 bases at V and 4 bases at J, leaving 14 bases unmatched. Germline values: CDR1 MNHEY, CDR2 SMNVEV (reference sequence). The CDR3 has 16 amino acids. Here the CDR3 reads CASNPGWASGNYEQYF. The CDR3, as DNA: TGTGCCAGCAACCCGGGTTGGGCTAGCGGGAATTACGAGCAGTACTTC.

V usage is TRBV6-5 and J usage is TRBJ2-3, with TRBD2 identical over 12 bases. The V and J ends lost 6 bases and 4 bases, in that order; junction bases with no gene match: 2. The CDR3 has 14 residues. The germline V gene has CDR1 MNHEY and CDR2 SVGAGI. The CDR3 nucleotides read TGTGCCAGCAGACCTAGCGGGAGGGCAGATACGCAGTATTTT. As protein: CASRPSGRADTQYF.

The chain has TRBV6-5 and TRBJ1-5; TRBD1 aligns across 7 bases. V lost 7 bases to trimming and J lost 7 bases; unmatched junction nucleotides: 7. This CDR3 spans 13 amino acids. The germline CDR1 and CDR2 sequences are MNHEY and SVGAGI. The CDR3 bases are TGTGCCAGCACCCTGACAGGGTACCAGCCCCAGCATTTT. Translating gives CASTLTGYQPQHF.

This clone was recorded a few times. This chain uses TRBV19 with TRBJ1-2; tentatively, D is TRBD1 (6 bases). Trimming pared 10 bases from V and 6 bases from J, leaving 15 bases between. Germline CDR1 and CDR2: LNHDA and SQIVND (reference sequence). This CDR3 comprises 12 residues. The CDR3 spells CATPTGRDGYTF. The CDR3 nucleotides read TGTGCCACCCCAACAGGGCGCGATGGCTACACCTTC.

The chain has TRBV6-5 and TRBJ1-4; TRBD1 matches 7 bases. This CDR3 is built from 14 residues. With V trimmed by 3 bases and J by 7 bases, 5 bases remained unmatched. Germline values: CDR1 MNHEY, CDR2 SVGAGI. CDR3 in amino acids: CASSYSGGREKLFF. CDR3 DNA sequence: TGTGCCAGCAGTTATTCAGGGGGACGTGAAAAACTGTTTTTT.

The rearrangement uses TRBV28 and TRBJ2-3; a weak D match, TRBD2 (6 bases). The CDR3 is made up of 13 amino acids. The V and J ends lost 3 bases and 11 bases respectively, with 15 bases between them. Germline CDR1 MDHEN, CDR2 SYDVKM. CDR3 nucleotides: TGTGCCAGCAGTTTGCGAGCGGGCCCTAGGCAGTATTTT. Protein product: CASSLRAGPRQYF.

The V and J genes are TRBV19 and TRBJ2-7; 8 positions agree with TRBD2. The CDR3 contains 14 residues. V shed 1 base and J 7 bases; nucleotides not matched to a gene: 6. Looked up from germline, CDR1 is LNHDA and CDR2 is SQIVND (reference sequence). Here the CDR3 reads CASSIAGGTWEQYF. Here the CDR3 DNA reads TGTGCCAGTAGTATAGCGGGGGGGACCTGGGAGCAGTACTTC.

The chain employs TRBV28 and TRBJ2-4; 10 bases align to TRBD1. V dropped 3 bases and J dropped 7; count of bases not matched to a gene: 12. Germline V lookup: CDR1 MDHEN, CDR2 SYDVKM. The CDR3 consists of 17 residues. This CDR3 reads CASSFPGTGVEVNIQYF. CDR3 sequence (DNA): TGTGCCAGCAGTTTCCCCGGGACAGGGGTTGAGGTGAACATTCAGTACTTC.

V gene TRBV3-1 (or the pseudogene TRBV3-2) combines with J gene TRBJ2-2; D gene ambiguous. Germline CDR1 is LGHDT and CDR2 is YNNKEL (reference sequence). There are 17 residues in the CDR3. Trimming removed 4 bases at V and 6 bases at J, with 21 bases between. The CDR3 is CASSPTVVSASSGELFF. DNA of the CDR3: TGTGCCAGCAGCCCAACGGTAGTGTCAGCGAGTTCCGGGGAGCTGTTTTTT.

The rearrangement uses TRBV19 and TRBJ2-7, with TRBD1 matching 8 bases. V shed 5 bases and J 4 bases; nucleotides not matched to a gene: 4. Germline lookup yields CDR1 LNHDA and CDR2 SQIVND (reference sequence). CDR3 size: 13 residues. CDR3 sequence: CASSLGQGYEQYF. The CDR3 nucleotides are TGTGCCAGTAGTCTCGGACAGGGTTACGAGCAGTACTTC.

This clone has just one count. The chain uses TRBV6-5 and TRBJ2-7; a possible D gene is TRBD2 (6 bases). V was shortened by 0 bases and J by 6 bases, with 18 bases between the two germline ends. Germline assignment: CDR1 MNHEY and CDR2 SVGAGI. The CDR3 contains 16 residues. For the CDR3, the DNA is TGTGCCAGCAGTTACTCGAATCGGGGAGGCAACTCCGAGCAGTACTTC. Its protein is CASSYSNRGGNSEQYF.

V gene TRBV7-8 combines with J gene TRBJ1-2, with no clear D. Germline V gene lookup returns CDR1 SGHVS and CDR2 FQNEAQ. This CDR3 contains 13 residues. V lost 4 bases to trimming and J lost 4 bases, with 10 bases between them. Written as DNA, the CDR3 is TGTGCCAGCAGCTCCCGCCGGGTCTATGGCTACACCTTC. It codes for CASSSRRVYGYTF. The entire variable domain, with the rest obtained from reference TRBV7-8 and TRBJ1-2, is as follows: GAGVSQSPRYKVAKRGQDVALRCDPISGHVSLFWYQQALGQGPEFLTYFQNEAQLDKSGLPSDRFFAERPEGSVSTLKIQRTQQEDSAVYLCASSSRRVYGYTFGSGTRLTVV.

The rearrangement uses TRBV12-3 or TRBV12-4 and TRBJ2-7; no definite D call. The CDR3 totals 13 residues. V lost 1 base to trimming and J lost 2 bases, with 6 bases between them. CDR3: CASSLGRTYEQYF. CDR3 nucleotide sequence: TGTGCCAGCAGTTTAGGCCGGACCTACGAGCAGTACTTC.

V and J are TRBV5-1 and TRBJ1-4; D not resolved. Germline CDR1 is SGHRS and CDR2 is YFSETQ. The V and J ends lost 1 base and 0 bases respectively, with 7 bases between them. The CDR3 contains 15 residues. The DNA for the CDR3 is TGCGCCAGCAGCTTGTCCGTGGCAACTAATGAAAAACTGTTTTTT. Translated: CASSLSVATNEKLFF.

This clone was detected once. CDR3 amino acids: CASRRTGTSIHEQYF. CDR3 DNA sequence: TGTGCCAGCAGACGTACCGGGACTTCTATACACGAGCAGTACTTC. This rearrangement joins TRBV5-4 to TRBJ2-7; tentatively, D is TRBD2 (6 bases). CDR1 is SGHNT, CDR2 YYREEE, per germline (reference sequence). V was cut by 5 bases and J by 5 bases, with 20 bases left in between. The CDR3 length is 15 residues.

The chain couples TRBV7-9 to TRBJ1-5; TRBD1 matches at 9 bases. The CDR3 consists of 15 residues. The germline V gene encodes CDR1 SEHNR and CDR2 FQNEAQ (reference sequence). With V trimmed by 4 bases and J by 7 bases, 8 bases remained unmatched. CDR3 sequence reads: CASSYGTGNMQPQHF. As DNA, the CDR3 is TGTGCCAGCAGCTACGGGACAGGGAATATGCAGCCCCAGCATTTT.

The V call is TRBV2, the J call TRBJ2-3; D is ambiguous. V lost 4 bases and J 6 bases, leaving 5 bases between the germline ends. CDR1 SNHLY and CDR2 FYNNEI come from the germline V gene. There are 11 residues in the CDR3. CDR3 nucleotides: TGTGCCAGCAGTGTACGCGATACGCAGTATTTT. Amino acid sequence: CASSVRDTQYF.